Sequencing of this T cell receptor beta chain was carried out in a study of T cell changes during pregnancy in multiple sclerosis. Generated by immunoSEQ multiplex PCR, the TCRdb table keeps only in-frame clones and is missing some. The table includes tens of thousands of clones, about 90% detected once. Source: peripheral blood, taken in the first trimester of pregnancy. This receptor was identified in a female donor in good health, enrolled as a control in a pregnancy study.

CDR3: CSVRTFIADTQYF. CDR3 nucleotide sequence: TGCAGCGTTCGGACTTTTATCGCAGATACGCAGTATTTT. The rearrangement uses TRBV29-1 and TRBJ2-3, with TRBD2 as a possible D gene (5 bases). Germline V gene sequence: CDR1 SQVTM, CDR2 ANQGSEA. V lost 5 bases and J 4 bases, leaving 13 bases between the germline ends. The CDR3 has 13 amino acids.